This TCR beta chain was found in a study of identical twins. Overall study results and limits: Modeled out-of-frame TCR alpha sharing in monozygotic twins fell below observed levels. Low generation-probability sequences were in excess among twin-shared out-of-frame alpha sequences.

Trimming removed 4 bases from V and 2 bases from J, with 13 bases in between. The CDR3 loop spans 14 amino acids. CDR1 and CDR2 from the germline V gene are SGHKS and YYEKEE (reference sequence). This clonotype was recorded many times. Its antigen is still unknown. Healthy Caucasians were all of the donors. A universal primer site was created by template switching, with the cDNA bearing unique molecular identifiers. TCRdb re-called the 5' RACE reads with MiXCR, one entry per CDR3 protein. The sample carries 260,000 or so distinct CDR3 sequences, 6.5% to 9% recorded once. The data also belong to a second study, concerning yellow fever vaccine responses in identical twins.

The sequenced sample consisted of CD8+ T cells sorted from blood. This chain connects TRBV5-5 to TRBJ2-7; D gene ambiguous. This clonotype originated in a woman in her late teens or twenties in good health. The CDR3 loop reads CASSPLGGTYEQYF. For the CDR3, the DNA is TGTGCCAGCAGCCCTCTCGGCGGAACCTACGAGCAGTACTTC.